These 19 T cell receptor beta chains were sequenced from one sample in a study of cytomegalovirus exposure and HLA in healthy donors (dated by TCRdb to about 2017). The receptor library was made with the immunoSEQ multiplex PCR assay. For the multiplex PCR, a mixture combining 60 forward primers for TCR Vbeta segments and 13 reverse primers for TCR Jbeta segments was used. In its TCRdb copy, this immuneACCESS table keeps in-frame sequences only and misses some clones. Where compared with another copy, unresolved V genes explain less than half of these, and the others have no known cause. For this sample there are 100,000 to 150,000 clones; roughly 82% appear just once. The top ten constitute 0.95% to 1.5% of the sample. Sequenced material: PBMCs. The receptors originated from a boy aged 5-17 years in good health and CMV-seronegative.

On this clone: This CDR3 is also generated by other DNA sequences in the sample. The CDR3 region is CASSLGGSGANVLTF. DNA for the CDR3: TGTGCCAGCAGCTTGGGGGGCTCTGGGGCCAACGTCCTGACTTTC. V gene TRBV11-3 combines with J gene TRBJ2-6, with D perhaps matching TRBD2 (6 bases). CDR1 and CDR2 (germline): SGHNT, YENEEA. The CDR3 consists of 15 residues. Trimming cost V 3 bases and J 0 bases, with 6 bases left between them.

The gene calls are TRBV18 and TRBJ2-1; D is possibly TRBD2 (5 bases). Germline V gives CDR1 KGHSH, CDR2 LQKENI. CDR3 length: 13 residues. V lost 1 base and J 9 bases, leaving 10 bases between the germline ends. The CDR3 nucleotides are TGTGCCAGCTCACCACTGAGCGGAAGTGAGCAGTTCTTC. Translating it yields CASSPLSGSEQFF.

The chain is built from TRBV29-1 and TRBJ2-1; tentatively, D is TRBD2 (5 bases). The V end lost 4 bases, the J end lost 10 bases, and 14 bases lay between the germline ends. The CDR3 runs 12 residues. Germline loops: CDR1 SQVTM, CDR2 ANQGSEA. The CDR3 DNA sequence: TGCAGCGTTGGGACTTCTCCCGGGGAGCAGTTCTTC. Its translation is CSVGTSPGEQFF.

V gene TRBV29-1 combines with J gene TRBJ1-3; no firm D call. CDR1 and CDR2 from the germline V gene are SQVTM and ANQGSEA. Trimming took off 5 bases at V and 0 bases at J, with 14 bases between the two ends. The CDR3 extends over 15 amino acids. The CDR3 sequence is CSVLARKASGNTIYF. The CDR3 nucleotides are TGCAGCGTTCTTGCCAGGAAGGCCTCTGGAAACACCATATATTTT.

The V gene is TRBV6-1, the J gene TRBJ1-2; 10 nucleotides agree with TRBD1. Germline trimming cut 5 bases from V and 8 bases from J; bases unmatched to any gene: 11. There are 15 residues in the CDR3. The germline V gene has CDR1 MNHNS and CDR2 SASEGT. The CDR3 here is CASSRQGATLRGYTF. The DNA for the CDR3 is TGTGCCAGCAGTAGACAGGGGGCAACGCTGCGGGGCTACACCTTC.

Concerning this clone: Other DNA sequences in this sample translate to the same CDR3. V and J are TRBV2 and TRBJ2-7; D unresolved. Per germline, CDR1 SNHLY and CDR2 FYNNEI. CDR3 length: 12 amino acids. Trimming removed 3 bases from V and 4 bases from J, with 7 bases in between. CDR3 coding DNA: TGTGCCAGCAGTGAGACGGGTTACGAGCAGTACTTC. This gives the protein CASSETGYEQYF.

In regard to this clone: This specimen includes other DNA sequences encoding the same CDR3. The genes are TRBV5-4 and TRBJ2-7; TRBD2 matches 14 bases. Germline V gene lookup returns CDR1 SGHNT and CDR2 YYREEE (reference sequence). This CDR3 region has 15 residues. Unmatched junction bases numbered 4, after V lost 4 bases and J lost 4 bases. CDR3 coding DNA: TGTGCCAGCAGCGGCGGGACTAGCGGGAGTTACGAGCAGTACTTC. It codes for CASSGGTSGSYEQYF.

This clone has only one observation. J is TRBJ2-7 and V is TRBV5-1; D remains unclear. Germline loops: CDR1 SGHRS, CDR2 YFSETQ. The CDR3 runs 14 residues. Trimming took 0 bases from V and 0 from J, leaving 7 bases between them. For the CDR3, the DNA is TGCGCCAGCAGCTTGGCCCGGAGCTCCTACGAGCAGTACTTC. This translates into CASSLARSSYEQYF.

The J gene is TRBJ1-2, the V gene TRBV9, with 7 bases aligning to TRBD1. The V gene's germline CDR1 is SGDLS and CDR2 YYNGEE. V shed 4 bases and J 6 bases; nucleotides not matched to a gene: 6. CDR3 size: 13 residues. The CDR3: CASSSDRDHGYTF. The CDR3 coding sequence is TGTGCCAGCAGCTCCGACAGGGACCATGGCTACACCTTC.

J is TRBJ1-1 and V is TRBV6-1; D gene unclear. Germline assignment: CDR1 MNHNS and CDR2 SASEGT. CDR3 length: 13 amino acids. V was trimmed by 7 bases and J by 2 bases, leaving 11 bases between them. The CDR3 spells CASKWQANTEAFF. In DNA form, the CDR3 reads TGTGCCAGCAAGTGGCAGGCCAACACTGAAGCTTTCTTT.

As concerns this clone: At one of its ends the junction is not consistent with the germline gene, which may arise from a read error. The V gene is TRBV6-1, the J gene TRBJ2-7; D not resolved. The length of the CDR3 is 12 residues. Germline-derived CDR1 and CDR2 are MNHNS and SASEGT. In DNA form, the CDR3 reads TGTGCCAGCAGTGAAGATCTAGTTAACCGATCCTTC. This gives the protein CASSEDLVNRSF.

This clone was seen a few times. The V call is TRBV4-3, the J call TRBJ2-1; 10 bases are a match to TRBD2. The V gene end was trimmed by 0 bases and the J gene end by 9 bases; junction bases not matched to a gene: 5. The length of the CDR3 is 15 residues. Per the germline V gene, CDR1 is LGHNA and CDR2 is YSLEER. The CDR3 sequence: CASSQDRLAGVEQFF. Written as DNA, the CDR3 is TGCGCCAGCAGCCAAGATAGGCTAGCGGGAGTTGAGCAGTTCTTC.

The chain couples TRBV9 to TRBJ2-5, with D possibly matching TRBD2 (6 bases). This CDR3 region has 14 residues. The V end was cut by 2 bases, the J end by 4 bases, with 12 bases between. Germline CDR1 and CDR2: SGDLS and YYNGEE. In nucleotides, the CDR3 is TGTGCCAGCAGCGTCGGGGGAGAAGTAGAGACCCAGTACTTC. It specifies CASSVGGEVETQYF. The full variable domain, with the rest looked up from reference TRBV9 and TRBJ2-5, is DSGVTQTPKHLITATGQRVTLRCSPRSGDLSVYWYQQSLDQGLQFLIQYYNGEERAKGNILERFSAQQFPDLHSELNLSSLELGDSALYFCASSVGGEVETQYFGPGTRLLVL.

DNA for the CDR3: TGTGCCAGTAGTATAGAGACTAGCGCCGACAATGAGCAGTTCTTC. It is translated as CASSIETSADNEQFF. This chain uses TRBV19 with TRBJ2-1; 8 bases map to TRBD2. CDR1 is LNHDA and CDR2 is SQIVND in the germline V gene (reference sequence). V was pared by 0 bases and J by 5 bases, with 3 bases of the junction left unmatched. The length of the CDR3 is 15 residues.

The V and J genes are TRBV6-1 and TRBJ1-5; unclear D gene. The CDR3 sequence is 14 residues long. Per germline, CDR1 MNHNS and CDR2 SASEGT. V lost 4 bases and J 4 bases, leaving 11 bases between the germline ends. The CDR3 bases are TGTGCCAGCAGTGCAGTAGCGAGGAATCAGCCCCAGCATTTT. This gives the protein CASSAVARNQPQHF.

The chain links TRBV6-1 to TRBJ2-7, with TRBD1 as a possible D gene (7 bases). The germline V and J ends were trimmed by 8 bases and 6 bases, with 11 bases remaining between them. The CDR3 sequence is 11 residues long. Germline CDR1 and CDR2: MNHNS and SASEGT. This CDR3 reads CASQGGGEQYF. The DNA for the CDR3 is TGTGCCAGCCAGGGGGGCGGCGAGCAGTACTTC.

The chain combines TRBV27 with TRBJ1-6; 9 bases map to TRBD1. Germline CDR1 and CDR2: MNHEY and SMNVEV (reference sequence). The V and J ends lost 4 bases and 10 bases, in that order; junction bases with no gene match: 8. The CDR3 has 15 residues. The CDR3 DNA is TGTGCCAGCAGTTGGGGGACAGGGTGGGGGTCACCCCTCCACTTT. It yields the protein CASSWGTGWGSPLHF.

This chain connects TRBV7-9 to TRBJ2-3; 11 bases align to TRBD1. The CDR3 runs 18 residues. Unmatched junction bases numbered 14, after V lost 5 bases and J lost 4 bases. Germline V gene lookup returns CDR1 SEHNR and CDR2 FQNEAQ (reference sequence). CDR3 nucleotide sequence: TGTGCCAGCAGCCTCTACCCCCCGGGACAGGGGGGAGCAGATACGCAGTATTTT. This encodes CASSLYPPGQGGADTQYF.

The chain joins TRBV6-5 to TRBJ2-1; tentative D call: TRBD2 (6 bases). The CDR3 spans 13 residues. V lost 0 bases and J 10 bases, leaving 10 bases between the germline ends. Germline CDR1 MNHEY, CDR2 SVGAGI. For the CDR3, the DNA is TGTGCCAGCAGTTACTCATTAGCGGTGGAGCAGTTCTTC. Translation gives CASSYSLAVEQFF.